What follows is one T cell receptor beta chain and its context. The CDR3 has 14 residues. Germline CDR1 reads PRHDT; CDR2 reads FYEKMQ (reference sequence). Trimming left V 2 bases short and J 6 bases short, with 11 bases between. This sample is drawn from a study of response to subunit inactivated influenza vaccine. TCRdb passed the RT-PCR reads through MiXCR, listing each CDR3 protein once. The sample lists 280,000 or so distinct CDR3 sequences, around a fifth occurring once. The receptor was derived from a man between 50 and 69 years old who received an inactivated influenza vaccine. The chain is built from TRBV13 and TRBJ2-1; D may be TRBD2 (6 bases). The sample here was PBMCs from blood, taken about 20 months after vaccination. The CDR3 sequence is CASSLPGVANEQFF. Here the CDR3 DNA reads TGTGCCAGCAGCTTACCGGGAGTGGCCAATGAGCAGTTCTTC.